This TCR beta chain was obtained from a study of cytomegalovirus exposure and HLA in healthy donors. Study-level results: Using a false discovery rate of 0.05, a later analysis showed that approximately 16,000 TCR beta sequences were associated with HLA alleles. Later on, a genetic analysis was performed. It linked a missense variant in DCLRE1C with V- and J-gene trimming of TCR beta.

The study ran its PCR with 60 Vbeta and 13 Jbeta primers. The authors' processing: A later analysis counted 80 million or so unique TCR beta chains, some 12 million shared. The assay was immunoSEQ multiplex PCR, and TCRdb's table has in-frame clones only and misses some. That table furnishes V, J and clone size, whereas the DNA furnished D and trimming. The sample lists some 130,000 clones, roughly 85% occurring once. Germline lookup yields CDR1 SEHNR and CDR2 FQNEAQ (reference sequence). The CDR3 is 13 residues long. Trimming removed 4 bases from V and 8 bases from J; junction bases left unmatched: 4. A note on this clone: The antigen remains undetermined.

The source of this sequence is a man in his forties in good health and CMV-seropositive. The sample comprised PBMCs. The V call is TRBV7-9, the J call TRBJ1-3; TRBD1 agrees at 8 bases. CDR3 sequence (DNA): TGTGCCAGCAGCTCCAGGGGGCCGGACACCATATATTTT. Protein: CASSSRGPDTIYF.